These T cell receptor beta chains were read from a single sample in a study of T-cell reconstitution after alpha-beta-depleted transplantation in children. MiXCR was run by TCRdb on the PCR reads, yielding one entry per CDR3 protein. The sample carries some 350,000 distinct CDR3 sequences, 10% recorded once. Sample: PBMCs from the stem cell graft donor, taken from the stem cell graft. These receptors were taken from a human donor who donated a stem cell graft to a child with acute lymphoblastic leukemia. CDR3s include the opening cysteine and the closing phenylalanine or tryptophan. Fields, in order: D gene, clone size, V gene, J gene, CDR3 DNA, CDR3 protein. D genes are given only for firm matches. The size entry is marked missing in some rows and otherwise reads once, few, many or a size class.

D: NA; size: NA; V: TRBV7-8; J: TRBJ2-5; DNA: TGTGCCAGCACCATATACCAAGAGACCCAGTACTTC; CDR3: CASTIYQETQYF
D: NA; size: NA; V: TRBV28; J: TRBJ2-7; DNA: TGTGCCAGCAGTTTCCGGGGGAGGACGTCCTACGAGCAGTACTTC; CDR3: CASSFRGRTSYEQYF
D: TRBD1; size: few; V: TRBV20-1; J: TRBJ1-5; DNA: TGCAGTGCTAGGGTATTACAGGGGTTCCAGCCCCAGCATTTT; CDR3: CSARVLQGFQPQHF
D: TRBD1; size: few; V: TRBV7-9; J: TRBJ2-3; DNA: TGTGCCAGCAGCTCCACAGGGGTTGCAGATACGCAGTATTTT; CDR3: CASSSTGVADTQYF
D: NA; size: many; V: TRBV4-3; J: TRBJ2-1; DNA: TGCGCCAGCAGCCAAGATACAGGGCACAATGAGCAGTTCTTC; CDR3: CASSQDTGHNEQFF
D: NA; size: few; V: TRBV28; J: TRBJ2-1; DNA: TGTGCCAGCAGTCCTGGGGGCAGGGAGCAGTTCTTC; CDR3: CASSPGGREQFF
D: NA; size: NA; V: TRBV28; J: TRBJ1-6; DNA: TGTGCCAGCAGTTTACGACCTGAAAATTCACCCCTCCACTTT; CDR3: CASSLRPENSPLHF
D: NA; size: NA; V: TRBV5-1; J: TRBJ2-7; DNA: TGCGCCAGCAGCTTGGTTGGACTTCGCTCCTACGAGCAGTACTTC; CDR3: CASSLVGLRSYEQYF
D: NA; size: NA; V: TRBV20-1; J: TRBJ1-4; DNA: TGCAGTGCTAGAGATGGTTCGGACAGTAATGAAAAACTGTTTTTT; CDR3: CSARDGSDSNEKLFF
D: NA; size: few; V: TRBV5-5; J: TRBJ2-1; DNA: TGTGCCAGCAGCGGATTCCTAGCGTCCTCCTACAATGAGCAGTTCTTC; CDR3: CASSGFLASSYNEQFF
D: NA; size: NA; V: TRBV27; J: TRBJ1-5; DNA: TGTGCCAGCAGTTTATCCCCCTCAGGGAGCAATCAGCCCCAGCATTTT; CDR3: CASSLSPSGSNQPQHF
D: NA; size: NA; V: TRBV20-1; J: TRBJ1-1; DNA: TGCAGTGCTGGGGGGGCAAGGAGGTCCACTGAAGCTTTCTTT; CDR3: CSAGGARRSTEAFF
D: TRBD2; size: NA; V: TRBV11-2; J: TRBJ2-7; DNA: TGTGCCAGCAGCTTAGATTATAGCGGGAAGGCCTACGAGCAGTACTTC; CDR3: CASSLDYSGKAYEQYF
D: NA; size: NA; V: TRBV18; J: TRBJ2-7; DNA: TGTGCCAGCTCACCAGTCCGGGTCTACGAGCAGTACTTC; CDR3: CASSPVRVYEQYF
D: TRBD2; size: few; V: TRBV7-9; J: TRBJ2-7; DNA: TGTGCCAGCAGCTTATTTGGGCGGGAGCCCTACGAGCAGTACTTC; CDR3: CASSLFGREPYEQYF
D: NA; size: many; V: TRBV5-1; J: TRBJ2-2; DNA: TGCGCCAGCAGCCAGGCTAGGATTGTGGCCACCGGGGAGCTGTTTTTT; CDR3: CASSQARIVATGELFF
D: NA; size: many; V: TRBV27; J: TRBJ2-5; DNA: TGTGCCAGCAGTTTATTTGTGGGCATCCAAGAGACCCAGTACTTC; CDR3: CASSLFVGIQETQYF
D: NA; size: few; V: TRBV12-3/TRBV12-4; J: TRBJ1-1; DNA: TGTGCCAGCAGTTTTACAGGGCCGAACACTGAAGCTTTCTTT; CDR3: CASSFTGPNTEAFF
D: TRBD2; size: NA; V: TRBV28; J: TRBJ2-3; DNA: TGTGCCAGCAGTTTATTTGGACTAGCGGGAAATACGCAGTATTTT; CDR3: CASSLFGLAGNTQYF
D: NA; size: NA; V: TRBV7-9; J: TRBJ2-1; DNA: TGTGCCAGCAGCCTATATGAAACCGCCGGCTACAATGAGCAGTTCTTC; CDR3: CASSLYETAGYNEQFF
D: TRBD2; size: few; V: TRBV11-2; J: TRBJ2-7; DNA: TGTGCCAGCAGCTTGGATTGGCCTAGCGGGAGTTCCGACGAGCAGTACTTC; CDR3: CASSLDWPSGSSDEQYF
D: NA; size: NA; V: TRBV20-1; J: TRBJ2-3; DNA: TGCAGTGCTCCCTTAAGGGGAAACCCCACAGATACGCAGTATTTT; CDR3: CSAPLRGNPTDTQYF
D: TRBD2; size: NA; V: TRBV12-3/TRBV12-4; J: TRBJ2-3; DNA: TGTGCCAGCTCGACCGGGACTACTACAGATACGCAGTATTTT; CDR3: CASSTGTTTDTQYF
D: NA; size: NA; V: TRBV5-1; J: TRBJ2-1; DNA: TGCGCCAGCAAGTCCGAGTCCTACAATGAGCAGTTCTTC; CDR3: CASKSESYNEQFF
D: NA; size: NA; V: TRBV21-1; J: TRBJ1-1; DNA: TGTGCCAGCAGCAGAGTGGGGGGCGCAGGGAACACTGAAGCTTTCTTT; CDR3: CASSRVGGAGNTEAFF
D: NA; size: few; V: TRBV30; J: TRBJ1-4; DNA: TGTGCCTGGAGTGGGGATAATGAAAAACTGTTTTTT; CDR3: CAWSGDNEKLFF
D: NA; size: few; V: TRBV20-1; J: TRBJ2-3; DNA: TGCAGTGCTCAGAGCCCGACAGATACGCAGTATTTT; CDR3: CSAQSPTDTQYF